This T cell receptor beta chain was recovered during a study of T cell responses to AZD1222 COVID-19 vaccine. General observations from the study: At study baseline, merely several AZD1222 recipients were seropositive.

This table comes from immunoSEQ multiplex PCR, and its TCRdb copy is limited to in-frame clones, with some not included. The sample holds approximately 260,000 clones; more than 80% are singletons and the top ten take around 0.5%. On this clone itself: Its antigen is not known.

V lost 7 bases, J lost 7 bases, and 6 bases stayed unmatched. This CDR3 contains 12 residues. Germline CDR1 is MDHEN and CDR2 is SYDVKM. The chain carries TRBV28 and TRBJ2-7; TRBD1 matches at 8 bases. The source was peripheral blood, collected on day 0 of AZD1222 vaccination. This sequence was found in an adult in good health. CDR3 loop: CASTRTGREQYF. The CDR3 bases are TGTGCCAGCACCCGGACAGGGCGAGAGCAGTACTTC. The full variable domain, rest sourced from reference TRBV28 and TRBJ2-7, is DVKVTQSSRYLVKRTGEKVFLECVQDMDHENMFWYRQDPGLGLRLIYFSYDVKMKEKGDIPEGYSVSREKKERFSLILESASTNQTSMYLCASTRTGREQYFGPGTRLTVT.